This T cell receptor beta chain is from a study of cytomegalovirus exposure and HLA in healthy donors. 13 Jbeta primers and 60 Vbeta primers were used for the PCR. Method: immunoSEQ multiplex PCR; TCRdb's copy keeps in-frame clones and lacks some. The repertoire includes 150,000 to 200,000 clones, approximately 85% of them detected once, and around 6% sits in the top ten. The source material was PBMCs. The TCR was taken from a woman in her fifties or sixties in good health and CMV-seropositive.

CDR3 protein: CASSQAPGLSGTF. For the CDR3, the DNA is TGCGCCAGCAGCCAAGCCCCGGGACTGTCCGGGACCTTC. The chain joins TRBV4-1 to TRBJ1-2; D perhaps matches TRBD1 (5 bases). Trimming stripped 1 base from V and 14 bases from J, with 17 bases between. CDR3 length: 13 residues. Germline values: CDR1 MGHRA, CDR2 YSYEKL.